This TCR beta chain was sequenced in a study of T cells in localized non-small cell lung cancer. The study's findings and limits: Greater blood T cell density accompanied longer overall survival. Tumor samples were not multi-region, leaving intratumor heterogeneity unexcluded.

Method: immunoSEQ multiplex PCR; TCRdb's copy keeps in-frame clones and lacks some. This table holds some 30,000 clones, roughly 80% found once. Concerning this clone itself: Its antigen remains unknown.

The CDR3 is made up of 12 amino acids. Germline V gene data show CDR1 as MNHEY and CDR2 as SVGAGI. Trimming took off 6 bases at V and 8 bases at J, with 8 bases between the two ends. The genes are TRBV6-5 and TRBJ1-6; D is uncertain. This receptor was taken from an older male donor with stage II squamous cell lung carcinoma. The source was peripheral blood, collected before any cancer treatment. CDR3 sequence: CASRGYDSPLHF. In nucleotides, the CDR3 is TGTGCCAGCAGGGGATACGATTCACCCCTCCACTTT.